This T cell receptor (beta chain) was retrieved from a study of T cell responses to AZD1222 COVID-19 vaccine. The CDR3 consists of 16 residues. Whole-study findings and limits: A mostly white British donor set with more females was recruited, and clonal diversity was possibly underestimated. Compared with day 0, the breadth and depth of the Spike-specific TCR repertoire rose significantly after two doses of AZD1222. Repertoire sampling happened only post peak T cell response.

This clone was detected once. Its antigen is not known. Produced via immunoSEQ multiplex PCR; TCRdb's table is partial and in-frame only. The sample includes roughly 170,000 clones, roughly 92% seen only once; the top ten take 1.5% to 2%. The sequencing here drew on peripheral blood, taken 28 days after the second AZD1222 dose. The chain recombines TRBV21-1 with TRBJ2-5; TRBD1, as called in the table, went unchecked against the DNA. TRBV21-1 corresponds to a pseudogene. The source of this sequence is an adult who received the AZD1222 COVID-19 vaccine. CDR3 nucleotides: TGTGCCAGCAGCGGTTACAGGGGCCCTATTGAGGAGACCCAGTACTTC. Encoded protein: CASSGYRGPIEETQYF.